This T cell receptor (beta chain) is drawn from a study of T cell repertoires in cytomegalovirus infection. A single record per CDR3 protein comes from TCRdb applying MiXCR to the reads. The sample has 200,000 or so distinct CDR3 sequences; roughly 28% are singletons. Deletions cut 0 bases from V and 2 bases from J, with 9 bases between. CDR3 length: 15 amino acids. The germline V gene has CDR1 LNHNV and CDR2 YYDKDF (reference sequence). This clonotype originated in a human donor in good health (CMV status not recorded). Some clones in this sample may be carry-over from other donors' samples. Input material: PBMCs. J is TRBJ2-3 and V is TRBV15; D gene unclear. This CDR3 reads CATSRDGDNTDTQYF. In nucleotides, the CDR3 is TGTGCCACCAGCAGAGATGGTGACAACACAGATACGCAGTATTTT.